The 23 T cell receptor beta chains below come from one sample, sequenced in a study of T cells in Graves' hyperthyroidism and ophthalmopathy. Amplified regions were TCR beta CDR3 sequences from RNA transcripts. HTBI primers were the set used in a first-round RT-PCR of the TCR CDR3. TCRdb ran MiXCR on the multiplex PCR reads and lists one entry per CDR3 protein. The profile covers around 560,000 distinct CDR3 sequences, with around 17% appearing a single time and more than 15% taken by the ten largest. Sequencing used blood. The receptors shown here come from a woman aged 18-29 years with Graves' hyperthyroidism.

V and J are TRBV29-1 and TRBJ2-3; 11 bases are a match to TRBD2. With V trimmed by 3 bases and J by 2 bases, 10 bases remained unmatched. Germline V gene data show CDR1 as SQVTM and CDR2 as ANQGSEA. This CDR3 contains 17 residues. DNA for the CDR3: TGCAGCGTTGAGCAGATAGCGGGAGGGCCAGTCACAGATACGCAGTATTTT. Residues: CSVEQIAGGPVTDTQYF.

This clonotype was counted once. V usage is TRBV19 and J usage is TRBJ2-3; D not certain. The V gene's germline CDR1 is LNHDA and CDR2 SQIVND (reference sequence). The CDR3 has 13 amino acids. The V gene lost 5 bases and the J gene lost 7 bases, with 13 bases spanning the gap. The CDR3 protein is CASSSAQLHTQYF. The CDR3 DNA reads TGTGCCAGTAGTTCGGCCCAGCTCCATACGCAGTATTTT.

The chain recombines TRBV5-6 with TRBJ2-5; D may be TRBD2 (6 bases). CDR1 and CDR2 (germline): SGHDT, YYEEEE. This CDR3 is built from 18 residues. V lost 0 bases to trimming and J lost 5 bases, with 23 bases between them. The CDR3 protein is CASSLERWERRVRETQYF. In DNA form, the CDR3 reads TGTGCCAGCAGCTTGGAAAGATGGGAAAGGAGGGTGCGGGAGACCCAGTACTTC.

A few counts support this clonotype. The chain combines TRBV20-1 with TRBJ2-7; 8 bases map to TRBD1. V lost 1 base, J lost 6 bases, and 11 bases stayed unmatched. This CDR3 is built from 15 residues. Germline CDR1 DFQATT, CDR2 SNEGSKA (reference sequence). CDR3 residues: CSARALRQGRREQYF. The CDR3 nucleotides read TGCAGTGCTAGAGCCTTGAGACAGGGGAGACGCGAGCAGTACTTC.

The rearrangement links TRBV28 to TRBJ1-1; no firm D call. The ends were cut back, 7 bases at V and 1 base at J, with 10 bases in the middle. The CDR3 loop spans 13 amino acids. Germline V gene sequence: CDR1 MDHEN, CDR2 SYDVKM. CDR3 nucleotide sequence: TGTGCCAGCATCCTACGGGAGAACACTGAAGCTTTCTTT. Translating it yields CASILRENTEAFF.

This clonotype was counted between two and nine times. V and J are TRBV6-5 and TRBJ1-1; TRBD1 agrees at 7 bases. CDR3 size: 12 residues. Germline V CDR1 and CDR2: MNHEY, SVGAGI. Trimming took 2 bases from V and 10 from J; bases not matched to a gene: 4. The CDR3, as DNA: TGTGCCAGCAGTTACCCCACAGGGGTAGCTTTCTTT. The encoded protein is CASSYPTGVAFF.

As regards this clonotype: This may come from a read error, since a much larger clone is one base off. The chain uses TRBV5-1 and TRBJ1-1; D is unresolved. Deletions cut 9 bases from V and 8 bases from J, with 20 bases between. The CDR3 contains 13 residues. The germline V gene has CDR1 SGHRS and CDR2 YFSETQ. This chain's CDR3 is CANGEQPTGEAFF. The CDR3 DNA is TGCGCCAACGGAGAACAGCCAACGGGAGAAGCTTTCTTT.

This clonotype was detected many times. The rearrangement uses TRBV7-8 and TRBJ2-3, with D maybe TRBD2 (6 bases). Germline V CDR1 and CDR2: SGHVS, FQNEAQ. The V and J ends lost 1 base and 0 bases respectively, with 11 bases between them. The CDR3 covers 16 residues. The CDR3 loop reads CASSLDGAGSTDTQYF. CDR3 sequence (DNA): TGTGCCAGCAGCTTAGATGGGGCGGGAAGCACAGATACGCAGTATTTT. The whole variable domain, filled in from reference TRBV7-8 and TRBJ2-3, reads GAGVSQSPRYKVAKRGQDVALRCDPISGHVSLFWYQQALGQGPEFLTYFQNEAQLDKSGLPSDRFFAERPEGSVSTLKIQRTQQEDSAVYLCASSLDGAGSTDTQYFGPGTRLTVL.

This chain joins TRBV4-1 and TRBJ2-7, with TRBD1 as a possible D gene (6 bases). The V end lost 3 bases, the J end lost 3 bases, and 9 bases lay between the germline ends. Germline V lookup: CDR1 MGHRA, CDR2 YSYEKL. This CDR3 is built from 13 residues. The CDR3 region has the DNA TGCGCCAGCAGCCACGGGGACAACTACGAGCAGTACTTC. Translation: CASSHGDNYEQYF.

At least ten counts were recorded for this clonotype. The V call is TRBV20-1, the J call TRBJ2-5; TRBD2 agrees at 8 bases. Germline values: CDR1 DFQATT, CDR2 SNEGSKA (reference sequence). The CDR3 has 14 residues. V lost 0 bases, J lost 1 base, and 1 base stayed unmatched. This CDR3 reads CSARDGTSQETQYF. The CDR3 nucleotides are TGCAGTGCTAGAGATGGGACTAGCCAAGAGACCCAGTACTTC.

This clonotype showed up many times. J is TRBJ2-3 and V is TRBV6-1; D is ambiguous. Germline assignment: CDR1 MNHNS and CDR2 SASEGT. The CDR3 runs to 12 residues. The V end lost 7 bases, the J end lost 6 bases, and 11 bases lay between the germline ends. The CDR3 sequence: CASTPEADTQYF. The CDR3 coding sequence is TGTGCCAGCACCCCCGAAGCGGATACGCAGTATTTT.

The gene calls are TRBV6-5 and TRBJ2-3; 11 bases line up with TRBD2. The CDR3 spans 17 residues. Germline assignment: CDR1 MNHEY and CDR2 SVGAGI. V lost 0 bases and J lost 2; bases outside the gene matches: 4. CDR3 sequence: CASSYSTTSGTTDTQYF. The CDR3, as DNA: TGTGCCAGCAGTTACTCCACGACTAGCGGGACCACAGATACGCAGTATTTT.

This clonotype has a count of ten or more. The chain carries TRBV11-2 and TRBJ1-2, with TRBD1 matching over 8 bases. V lost 4 bases and J lost 2; bases outside the gene matches: 6. This CDR3 region has 15 residues. Germline lookup yields CDR1 SGHAT and CDR2 FQNNGV. The CDR3 region has the DNA TGTGCCAGCAGCTCGATCAGGGGGCAAAACTATGGCTACACCTTC. Amino acids: CASSSIRGQNYGYTF.

This clonotype was seen more than once but under ten times. The chain carries TRBV20-1 and TRBJ2-7; D not certain. Germline V gene sequence: CDR1 DFQATT, CDR2 SNEGSKA (reference sequence). This CDR3 is 14 amino acids long. V was clipped by 0 bases and J by 3 bases, with 12 bases between them. CDR3 protein: CSARDSRSGYEQYF. CDR3 coding DNA: TGCAGTGCTAGAGACAGTAGGTCCGGCTACGAGCAGTACTTC.

V usage is TRBV20-1 and J usage is TRBJ1-4; D is uncertain. The CDR3 totals 12 residues. V was clipped by 3 bases and J by 12 bases, with 14 bases between them. CDR1 and CDR2 from the germline V gene are DFQATT and SNEGSKA (reference sequence). CDR3 DNA: TGCAGTGCTAGCGTACGGCCTGAGGAACTGTTTTTT. The encoded protein is CSASVRPEELFF.

This clonotype was detected many times. This sequence joins TRBV3-1 and TRBJ2-1, with 10 bases matching TRBD2. Germline CDR1 reads LGHDT; CDR2 reads YNNKEL (reference sequence). V lost 4 bases, J lost 4 bases, and 4 bases stayed unmatched. This CDR3 spans 15 amino acids. CDR3 protein: CASSPGTSEYNEQFF. Written as DNA, the CDR3 is TGTGCCAGCAGCCCTGGGACTAGCGAATACAATGAGCAGTTCTTC.

The chain links TRBV5-4 to TRBJ2-6; TRBD1 might be the D (6 bases). This CDR3 comprises 15 residues. V shed 4 bases and J shed 2 bases, with 10 bases lying between them. Looked up from germline, CDR1 is SGHNT and CDR2 is YYREEE (reference sequence). The CDR3 loop reads CASSPQGTGANVLTF. In nucleotides, the CDR3 is TGTGCCAGCAGCCCTCAGGGGACTGGGGCCAACGTCCTGACTTTC.

In its sample, this clonotype was seen many times. J is TRBJ2-1 and V is TRBV20-1, with D perhaps TRBD2 (5 bases). The CDR3 is made up of 13 amino acids. Germline CDR1 and CDR2: DFQATT and SNEGSKA (reference sequence). Trimming removed 3 bases from V and 6 bases from J, with 12 bases in between. The CDR3 nucleotides are TGCAGTGCTAGGAGCTCCACTAGCAATGAGCAGTTCTTC. It encodes CSARSSTSNEQFF.

Only a few counts were recorded for this clonotype. V gene TRBV29-1 combines with J gene TRBJ1-2; possibly TRBD1 for D (5 bases). Trimming stripped 0 bases from V and 3 bases from J, with 8 bases between. Germline assignment: CDR1 SQVTM and CDR2 ANQGSEA. There are 13 residues in the CDR3. CDR3 loop: CSVEEGQYYGYTF. The CDR3, as DNA: TGCAGCGTTGAAGAAGGACAATACTATGGCTACACCTTC.

In this sample, this clonotype turned up a few times. The chain uses TRBV7-2 and TRBJ2-5; TRBD1 might be the D (6 bases). Trimming shortened V by 5 bases and J by 2 bases, and 15 bases separated the two germline ends. Germline values: CDR1 SGHTA, CDR2 FQGNSA. This CDR3 contains 15 residues. CDR3 in DNA: TGTGCCAGCAGCCCGGACAGTTCCCAACAAGAGACCCAGTACTTC. The encoded protein is CASSPDSSQQETQYF.

CDR3 coding DNA: TGCGCCAGCAGCGACGTGCTCGAGACCCAGTACTTC. Translation gives CASSDVLETQYF. The chain uses TRBV4-1 and TRBJ2-5; D ambiguous. CDR1 MGHRA and CDR2 YSYEKL come from the germline V gene. The CDR3 is 12 amino acids. Deletions cut 5 bases from V and 5 bases from J, with 9 bases between.

This chain joins TRBV10-3 and TRBJ2-3; D is ambiguous. V was cut by 0 bases and J by 10 bases, with 5 bases left in between. The CDR3 sequence is 11 residues long. Germline assignment: CDR1 ENHRY and CDR2 SYGVKD. CDR3 residues: CAISESAAQYF. CDR3 bases: TGTGCCATCAGTGAGTCGGCCGCGCAGTATTTT.

This sequence joins TRBV6-1 and TRBJ1-1; perhaps TRBD1 as D (6 bases). The V and J ends lost 5 bases and 2 bases respectively, with 12 bases between them. Germline lookup yields CDR1 MNHNS and CDR2 SASEGT. The CDR3 sequence is 14 residues long. The CDR3 reads CASSSGTPNTEAFF. The CDR3 DNA reads TGTGCCAGCAGTTCCGGGACACCAAACACTGAAGCTTTCTTT.